The 21 T cell receptor beta chains below all came from one sample that was sequenced in a study of T-cell memory formation after mild COVID-19. TCRdb analysed the 5' RACE reads with MiXCR anew, one entry per CDR3 protein. The sample lists fewer than 400,000 distinct CDR3 sequences, approximately 16% occurring once. Sequencing was carried out using PBMCs or a T cell subset sorted from them (not recorded which). These TCRs come from a man younger than 35 who had mild COVID-19 (a few samples of this study predate the infection). Cell type and time point are not known.

The table lists this clonotype with a count of one. This chain joins TRBV28 and TRBJ2-2; 8 bases are shared with TRBD1. The CDR3 has 15 amino acids. Trimming took 6 bases from V and 3 from J; bases not matched to a gene: 6. CDR1 is MDHEN and CDR2 is SYDVKM in the germline V gene. The CDR3 DNA is TGTGCCAGCAGGGACCGACAGGGGTACACCGGGGAGCTGTTTTTT. Translation: CASRDRQGYTGELFF. Looking up the rest from reference TRBV28 and TRBJ2-2 gives the full variable domain: DVKVTQSSRYLVKRTGEKVFLECVQDMDHENMFWYRQDPGLGLRLIYFSYDVKMKEKGDIPEGYSVSREKKERFSLILESASTNQTSMYLCASRDRQGYTGELFFGEGSRLTVL.

There are a few counts of this clonotype. The chain employs TRBV7-2 and TRBJ1-2, with 7 bases identical to TRBD1. Per germline, CDR1 SGHTA and CDR2 FQGNSA. J gave up 5 bases and V 5 bases, and 11 bases lay outside the gene matches. The CDR3 is 15 amino acids. The CDR3 protein is CASSPTRTGSYGYTF. The CDR3 bases are TGTGCCAGCAGCCCAACCCGGACAGGATCTTATGGCTACACCTTC. Full variable domain (rest looked up from reference TRBV7-2 and TRBJ1-2): GAGVSQSPSNKVTEKGKDVELRCDPISGHTALYWYRQSLGQGLEFLIYFQGNSAPDKSGLPSDRFSAERTGGSVSTLTIQRTQQEDSAVYLCASSPTRTGSYGYTFGSGTRLTVV.

Concerning this clonotype: A junction end diverges from the germline sequence, so it may reflect a read error. The chain uses TRBV6-6 and TRBJ1-6; unclear D gene. CDR3 length equals 18 residues. Germline V CDR1 and CDR2: MNHNY, SVGAGI (reference sequence). CDR3 in DNA: TGTGCCAGCAGCTACTCTCCGGGCCAAGACCCGGACAATTCACCCCTCCACTTT. Amino acids: CASSYSPGQDPDNSPLHF.

The chain joins TRBV29-1 to TRBJ1-1; 10 bases agree with TRBD1. The germline gives CDR1 SQVTM, CDR2 ANQGSEA. This CDR3 comprises 13 residues. J gave up 6 bases and V 6 bases, and 7 bases lay outside the gene matches. The CDR3 sequence is CSVQDRGLAEAFF. DNA for the CDR3: TGCAGCGTACAAGACAGGGGGCTCGCTGAAGCTTTCTTT.

This clonotype was detected only a few times. The chain has TRBV12-3 or TRBV12-4 and TRBJ1-1; TRBD1 is a possible D gene (5 bases). Trimming took off 3 bases at V and 5 bases at J, with 22 bases between the two ends. This CDR3 is 17 amino acids long. The CDR3 here is CASSFGVRGFGVTEAFF. The DNA of the CDR3 is TGTGCCAGCAGTTTTGGAGTCCGGGGCTTTGGAGTGACTGAAGCTTTCTTT.

This clonotype was counted a few times. The chain couples TRBV6-5 to TRBJ2-2; 11 nucleotides match TRBD1. The CDR3 is 16 residues long. V shed 5 bases and J 4 bases; nucleotides not matched to a gene: 6. Germline CDR1 reads MNHEY; CDR2 reads SVGAGI. The CDR3 spells CASSPGTGGGTGELFF. The CDR3 bases are TGTGCCAGCAGTCCAGGGACAGGGGGTGGCACCGGGGAGCTGTTTTTT.

The chain combines TRBV2 with TRBJ1-4; D perhaps matches TRBD1 (5 bases). The CDR3 extends over 12 amino acids. Trimming took off 7 bases at V and 17 bases at J, with 20 bases between the two ends. Germline V gene data show CDR1 as SNHLY and CDR2 as FYNNEI. CDR3 protein: CASKGRNTEGFF. The CDR3 coding sequence is TGTGCCAGCAAGGGACGGAATACAGAGGGCTTTTTT.

This clonotype was seen just once. The chain recombines TRBV5-5 with TRBJ2-1, with D perhaps TRBD1 or TRBD2 (5 bases each). The germline gives CDR1 SGHKS, CDR2 YYEKEE (reference sequence). This CDR3 comprises 13 residues. V gave up 6 bases and J gave up 8 bases, with 15 bases separating them. This CDR3 reads CASNQGGRDEQFF. The CDR3 bases are TGTGCCAGCAACCAGGGCGGGCGGGATGAGCAGTTCTTC.

This clonotype was seen more than once but under ten times. This chain uses TRBV15 with TRBJ2-1; the D call may be TRBD1 or TRBD2 (7 bases each). The germline gives CDR1 LNHNV, CDR2 YYDKDF (reference sequence). This CDR3 has 16 amino acids. V gave up 1 base and J gave up 4 bases, with 14 bases separating them. The CDR3, as DNA: TGTGCCACCAGCAGAGGGGGGGGACAGCTATACAATGAGCAGTTCTTC. This sequence encodes CATSRGGGQLYNEQFF.

This clonotype has more than one count but fewer than ten. The chain has TRBV5-6 and TRBJ2-1; 7 bases are shared with TRBD1. Germline V gene data show CDR1 as SGHDT and CDR2 as YYEEEE. The V and J ends lost 3 bases and 10 bases, in that order; junction bases with no gene match: 16. The CDR3 contains 16 residues. The CDR3 DNA sequence: TGTGCCAGCAGCTCCTTAGAATACAGGGGCCCCAAGGAGCAGTTCTTC. Amino acids: CASSSLEYRGPKEQFF.

This clonotype was counted only a few times. This sequence joins TRBV20-1 and TRBJ2-7, with 7 positions matching TRBD1. Germline CDR1 DFQATT, CDR2 SNEGSKA (reference sequence). This CDR3 comprises 15 residues. J lost 2 bases, V lost 0 bases, and 7 bases had no gene match. CDR3 sequence (DNA): TGCAGTGCTAGAGATCAAGGGGGCAGTCCCTACGAGCAGTACGTC. It encodes CSARDQGGSPYEQYV.

J is TRBJ2-7 and V is TRBV4-1; D perhaps matches TRBD2 (5 bases). From germline, CDR1 is MGHRA and CDR2 YSYEKL. Trimming stripped 1 base from V and 3 bases from J, with 10 bases between. The CDR3 consists of 14 residues. CDR3 DNA sequence: TGCGCCAGCAGCCAAGGTCCGGGAAACTACGAGCAGTACGTC. This translates into CASSQGPGNYEQYV.

This clonotype was found a few times. The J gene is TRBJ1-6, the V gene TRBV7-9; D is ambiguous. Between the trimmed V and J ends, which lost 1 base and 8 bases, there was a span of 9 bases. The CDR3 has 14 amino acids. Germline loops: CDR1 SEHNR, CDR2 FQNEAQ (reference sequence). The CDR3 DNA sequence: TGTGCCAGCAGCTTAGGACTCGGGGATTCACCCCTCCACTTT. Protein product: CASSLGLGDSPLHF. Full variable domain (remainder filled in from reference TRBV7-9 and TRBJ1-6): DTGVSQNPRHKITKRGQNVTFRCDPISEHNRLYWYRQTLGQGPEFLTYFQNEAQLEKSRLLSDRFSAERPKGSFSTLEIQRTEQGDSAMYLCASSLGLGDSPLHFGNGTRLTVT.

The rearrangement joins TRBV2 to TRBJ1-5; possible D gene TRBD1, 6 bases. V was shortened by 6 bases and J by 2 bases, with 14 bases between the two germline ends. CDR1 and CDR2 from the germline V gene are SNHLY and FYNNEI. The CDR3 runs 15 residues. The CDR3 region has the DNA TGTGCCAGCAGCTCGGACCCAGGGGGCAATCAGCCCCAGCATTTT. This sequence encodes CASSSDPGGNQPQHF. Looking up the rest from reference TRBV2 and TRBJ1-5 gives the full variable domain: EPEVTQTPSHQVTQMGQEVILRCVPISNHLYFYWYRQILGQKVEFLVSFYNNEISEKSEIFDDQFSVERPDGSNFTLKIRSTKLEDSAMYFCASSSDPGGNQPQHFGDGTRLSIL.

V gene TRBV7-9 combines with J gene TRBJ1-1, with D unclear. Germline CDR1 reads SEHNR; CDR2 reads FQNEAQ (reference sequence). V was pared by 6 bases and J by 2 bases, with 16 bases between. CDR3 size: 15 residues. The CDR3 coding sequence is TGTGCCAGCAGTTACGACGGATCCCTCAACACTGAAGCTTTCTTT. It codes for CASSYDGSLNTEAFF.

In this sample, this clonotype turned up a few times. The genes are TRBV4-3 and TRBJ1-2, with D maybe TRBD1 (5 bases). The CDR3 is 14 residues long. Germline V lookup: CDR1 LGHNA, CDR2 YSLEER. The V and J ends lost 0 bases and 3 bases respectively, with 8 bases between them. The DNA for the CDR3 is TGCGCCAGCAGCCAAGACGGGGCTGACTATGGCTACACCTTC. It translates to CASSQDGADYGYTF.

The genes are TRBV9 and TRBJ2-1; D tentatively reads TRBD1 or TRBD2 (5 bases each). This CDR3 comprises 14 residues. Trimming took off 4 bases at V and 5 bases at J, with 13 bases between the two ends. Germline CDR1 is SGDLS and CDR2 is YYNGEE. CDR3 nucleotides: TGTGCCAGCAGCCCCGGACCGGGACACAATGAGCAGTTCTTC. Translating it yields CASSPGPGHNEQFF.

This CDR3 is CAIRPGQDYGYTF. The CDR3 DNA sequence: TGTGCCATCAGACCGGGACAGGACTATGGCTACACCTTC. The chain recombines TRBV6-2 or TRBV6-3 with TRBJ1-2, with 8 bases lining up with TRBD1. Trimming cost V 10 bases and J 3 bases; bases outside gene matches: 7. This CDR3 spans 13 amino acids. Germline V lookup: CDR1 MNHEY, CDR2 SVGEGT.

In its sample, this clonotype was seen a few times. The J gene is TRBJ1-5, the V gene TRBV30; unclear D gene. V shed 2 bases and J shed 0 bases, with 8 bases lying between them. The CDR3 runs to 14 residues. Germline-derived CDR1 and CDR2 are GTSNPN and SVGIG (reference sequence). CDR3 residues: CAWSYGYSNQPQHF. The CDR3, as DNA: TGTGCCTGGAGTTACGGATATAGCAATCAGCCCCAGCATTTT. Full variable domain (rest looked up from reference TRBV30 and TRBJ1-5): SQTIHQWPATLVQPVGSPLSLECTVEGTSNPNLYWYRQAAGRGLQLLFYSVGIGQISSEVPQNLSASRPQDRQFILSSKKLLLSDSGFYLCAWSYGYSNQPQHFGDGTRLSIL.

This clonotype occurred a few times. The chain combines TRBV10-3 with TRBJ2-7; 7 bases map to TRBD1. The CDR3 runs to 16 residues. CDR1 is ENHRY, CDR2 SYGVKD, per germline. J lost 2 bases, V lost 5 bases, and 12 bases had no gene match. In nucleotides, the CDR3 is TGTGCCATCAGTAACCTTACAGGGGTTAGGGCCTACGAGCAGTACGTC. It is translated as CAISNLTGVRAYEQYV.

The V call is TRBV9, the J call TRBJ1-5; D possibly corresponds to TRBD1 (6 bases). Trimming stripped 0 bases from V and 4 bases from J, with 11 bases between. The CDR3 has 15 residues. Per the germline V gene, CDR1 is SGDLS and CDR2 is YYNGEE. This CDR3 is CASSVGGAGNQPQHF. CDR3 nucleotide sequence: TGTGCCAGCAGCGTAGGGGGGGCTGGAAATCAGCCCCAGCATTTT. Drawing the rest from reference TRBV9 and TRBJ1-5, the complete variable domain is DSGVTQTPKHLITATGQRVTLRCSPRSGDLSVYWYQQSLDQGLQFLIQYYNGEERAKGNILERFSAQQFPDLHSELNLSSLELGDSALYFCASSVGGAGNQPQHFGDGTRLSIL.